This TCR beta chain originates from a study of B cell selection in AIRE deficiency. Sorting defined conventional CD4 T cells as CD4+CD127+. Per the germline V gene, CDR1 is MDHEN and CDR2 is SYDVKM. Trimming took 6 bases from V and 6 from J; bases not matched to a gene: 7. The CDR3 contains 15 residues. Only in-frame clones appear in the TCRdb table, and some are missing; sequencing was by immunoSEQ multiplex PCR. The sample lists 20,000 to 30,000 clones, just under 97% seen once, with 0.2% to 0.25% in the top ten. The chain joins TRBV28 to TRBJ1-5; 11 bases align to TRBD1. Sequenced material: conventional CD4+ T cells sorted from PBMCs. The sequence came from a human donor with AIRE deficiency. CDR3 in DNA: TGTGCCAGCAGCAGGACAGGGGGCCCGGGTCAGCCCCAGCATTTT. This encodes CASSRTGGPGQPQHF.